The following is a T cell receptor beta chain sequence with its context. CD45RA-negative memory and CD45RA+ naive subsets were split from the CD4+ cells. The CDR3 totals 17 residues. With 3 bases clipped from V and 4 bases from J, the junction kept 9 bases outside the gene matches. Germline CDR1 is KGHSH and CDR2 is LQKENI. This record belongs to a study of shared clonotypes between healthy human individuals. Libraries were prepared by immunoSEQ multiplex PCR; TCRdb keeps only in-frame clonotypes and omits some of them. The table lists roughly 2.2 million clones, 90% to 95% of them singletons. This receptor was taken from a man aged 18 to 29 in good health. Some clones in this sample may be carry-over from other donors' samples. The genes are TRBV18 and TRBJ2-3; 11 positions agree with TRBD2. Sequenced material: naive CD4+ T cells from PBMCs. Subset in this sample: CD45RA+ positively selected. CDR3 sequence reads: CASSPYTSGSFPDTQYF. CDR3 nucleotide sequence: TGTGCCAGCTCACCTTACACTAGCGGGAGCTTCCCAGATACGCAGTATTTT. The full variable domain, completed using reference TRBV18 and TRBJ2-3, is NAGVMQNPRHLVRRRGQEARLRCSPMKGHSHVYWYRQLPEEGLKFMVYLQKENIIDESGMPKERFSAEFPKEGPSILRIQQVVRGDSAAYFCASSPYTSGSFPDTQYFGPGTRLTVL.